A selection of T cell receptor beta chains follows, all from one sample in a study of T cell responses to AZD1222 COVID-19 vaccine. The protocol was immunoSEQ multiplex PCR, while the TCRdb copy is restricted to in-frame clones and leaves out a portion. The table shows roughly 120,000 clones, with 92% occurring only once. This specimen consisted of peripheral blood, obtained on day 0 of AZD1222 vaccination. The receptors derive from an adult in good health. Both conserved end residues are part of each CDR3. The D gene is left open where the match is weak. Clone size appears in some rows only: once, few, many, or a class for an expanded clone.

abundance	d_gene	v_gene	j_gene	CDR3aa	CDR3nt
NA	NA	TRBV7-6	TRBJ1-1	CASSLGVGNTEAFF	TGTGCCAGCAGCCTAGGGGTGGGGAACACTGAAGCTTTCTTT
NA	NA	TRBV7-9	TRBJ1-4	CASSTTNEKLFF	TGTGCCAGCAGCACAACTAATGAAAAACTGTTTTTT
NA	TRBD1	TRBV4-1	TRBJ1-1	CASSQEQGAITEAFF	TGCGCCAGCAGCCAAGAGCAGGGGGCTATCACTGAAGCTTTCTTT
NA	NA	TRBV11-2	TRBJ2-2	CASSFFGVSNTGELFF	TGTGCCAGCAGCTTTTTCGGGGTCTCGAACACCGGGGAGCTGTTTTTT
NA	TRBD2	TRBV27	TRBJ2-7	CASSLKGGGISYEQYF	TGTGCCAGCAGTTTAAAGGGCGGGGGGATCTCCTACGAGCAGTACTTC
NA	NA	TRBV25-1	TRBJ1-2	CASSEIGREIGYTF	TGTGCCAGCAGTGAAATTGGCCGAGAGATTGGCTACACCTTC
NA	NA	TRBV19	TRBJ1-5	CASATVRNQPQHF	TGTGCCAGTGCTACAGTACGAAATCAGCCCCAGCATTTT
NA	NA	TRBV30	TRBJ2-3	CAWSPSSTQYF	TGTGCCTGGAGTCCCTCAAGTACGCAGTATTTT
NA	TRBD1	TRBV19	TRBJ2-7	CASSSGGQGGTYEQYF	TGTGCCAGTAGTTCCGGCGGACAGGGAGGAACCTACGAGCAGTACTTC
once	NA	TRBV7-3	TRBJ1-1	CASSYPLIPEAFF	TGTGCCAGCAGCTACCCTTTGATCCCTGAAGCTTTCTTT
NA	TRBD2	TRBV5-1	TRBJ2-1	CASSLAGSSGAYNEQFF	TGCGCCAGCAGCTTGGCCGGATCTAGCGGGGCTTACAATGAGCAGTTCTTC
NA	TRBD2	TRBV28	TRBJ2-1	CASSRGDYLGQNPYNEQFF	TGTGCCAGCAGCCGGGGGGACTATTTGGGGCAGAACCCCTACAATGAGCAGTTCTTC
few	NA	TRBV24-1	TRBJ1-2	CATSKQGRDGYTF	TGTGCCACCAGTAAACAGGGAAGAGATGGCTACACCTTC
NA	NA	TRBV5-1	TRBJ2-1	CASSGRTVRNEQFF	TGCGCCAGCAGCGGGAGGACGGTTCGCAATGAGCAGTTCTTC
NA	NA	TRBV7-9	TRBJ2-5	CASSLSEAQYF	TGTGCCAGCAGCTTGTCCGAGGCCCAGTACTTC